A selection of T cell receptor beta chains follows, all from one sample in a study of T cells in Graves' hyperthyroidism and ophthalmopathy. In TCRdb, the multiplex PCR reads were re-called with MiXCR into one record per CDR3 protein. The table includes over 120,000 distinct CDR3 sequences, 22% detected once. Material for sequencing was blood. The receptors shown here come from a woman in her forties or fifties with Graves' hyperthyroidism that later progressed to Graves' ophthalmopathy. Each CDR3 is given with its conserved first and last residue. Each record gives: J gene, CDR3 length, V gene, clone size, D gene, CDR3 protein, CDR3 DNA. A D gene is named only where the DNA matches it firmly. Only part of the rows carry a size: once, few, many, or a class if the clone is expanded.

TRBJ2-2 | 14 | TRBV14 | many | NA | CASSPRTGTGELFF | TGTGCCAGCAGCCCGCGGACCGGGACCGGGGAGCTGTTTTTT
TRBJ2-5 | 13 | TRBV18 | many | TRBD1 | CASSGQGSETQYF | TGTGCCAGCTCAGGACAGGGATCCGAGACCCAGTACTTC
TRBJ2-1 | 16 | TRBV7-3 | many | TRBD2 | CASSQRTSKVVDEQFF | TGTGCCAGCAGTCAACGGACTAGTAAGGTAGTCGATGAGCAGTTCTTC
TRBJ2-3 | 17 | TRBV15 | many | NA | CATSPPRGYWRTDTQYF | TGTGCCACCAGCCCTCCTCGCGGGTATTGGCGCACAGATACGCAGTATTTT
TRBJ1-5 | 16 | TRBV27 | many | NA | CASKSASGGSNQPQHF | TGTGCCAGCAAGTCTGCCTCCGGGGGGAGCAATCAGCCCCAGCATTTT
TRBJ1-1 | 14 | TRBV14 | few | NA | CASSQDTLSTEAFF | TGTGCCAGCAGCCAAGACACTTTGAGCACTGAAGCTTTCTTT
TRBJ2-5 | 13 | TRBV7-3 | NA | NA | CASSMGPQETQYF | TGTGCCAGCAGCATGGGACCTCAAGAGACCCAGTACTTC
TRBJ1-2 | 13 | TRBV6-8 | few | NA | CASSYSETYGYTF | TGTGCCAGCAGTTACTCTGAGACCTATGGCTACACCTTC
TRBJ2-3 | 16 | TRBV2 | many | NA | CASSSPSGAPTDTQYF | TGTGCCAGCAGTTCCCCTTCCGGGGCTCCCACAGATACGCAGTATTTT
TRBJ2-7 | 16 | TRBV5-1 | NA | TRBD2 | CASSLGIGGTVNEQYF | TGCGCCAGCAGCTTGGGTATCGGGGGGACGGTTAACGAGCAGTACTTC
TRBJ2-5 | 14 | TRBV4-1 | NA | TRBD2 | CASSQVAGVETQYF | TGCGCCAGCAGCCAAGTTGCGGGAGTGGAGACCCAGTACTTC
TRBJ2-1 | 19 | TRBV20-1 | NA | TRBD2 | CSARDLGVIAGGGGGEQFF | TGCAGTGCTAGAGATCTGGGCGTGATAGCGGGAGGGGGAGGAGGTGAGCAGTTCTTC
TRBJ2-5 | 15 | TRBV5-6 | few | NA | CASSLYGRAQETQYF | TGTGCCAGCAGCTTGTACGGCAGGGCCCAAGAGACCCAGTACTTC
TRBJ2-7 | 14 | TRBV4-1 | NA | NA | CASSLASTPYEQYF | TGCGCCAGCAGCCTAGCGTCGACCCCCTACGAGCAGTACTTC
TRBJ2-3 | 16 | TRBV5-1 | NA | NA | CASSYQGFGYTDTQYF | TGCGCCAGCAGCTACCAGGGTTTTGGATACACAGATACGCAGTATTTT
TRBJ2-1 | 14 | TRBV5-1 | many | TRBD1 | CASSPGQGFNEQFF | TGCGCCAGCAGCCCGGGACAGGGTTTCAATGAGCAGTTCTTC
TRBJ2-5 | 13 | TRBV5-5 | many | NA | CASSPGTVETQYF | TGTGCCAGCAGCCCTGGGACGGTAGAGACCCAGTACTTC
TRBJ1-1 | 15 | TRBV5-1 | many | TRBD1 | CASSPLQGRNTEAFF | TGCGCCAGCAGCCCTCTACAGGGGCGGAACACTGAAGCTTTCTTT
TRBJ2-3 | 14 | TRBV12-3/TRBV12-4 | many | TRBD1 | CASSPGQHTDTQYF | TGTGCCAGCAGTCCGGGACAGCACACAGATACGCAGTATTTT
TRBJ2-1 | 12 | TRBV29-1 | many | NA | CSGNRYDNEQFF | TGCAGCGGCAACAGGTACGACAATGAGCAGTTCTTC
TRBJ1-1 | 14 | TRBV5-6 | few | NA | CASSPAILNTEAFF | TGTGCCAGCAGCCCGGCTATACTGAACACTGAAGCTTTCTTT
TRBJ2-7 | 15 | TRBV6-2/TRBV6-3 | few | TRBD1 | CASSSPGTGSHEQYF | TGTGCCAGCAGTTCACCAGGGACAGGGAGCCACGAGCAGTACTTC
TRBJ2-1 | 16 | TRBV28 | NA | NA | CASSSLTGFGDNEQFF | TGTGCCAGCAGTTCCCTTACCGGGTTTGGGGACAATGAGCAGTTCTTC
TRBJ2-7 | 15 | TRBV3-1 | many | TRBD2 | CASSPTGLAGGEQYF | TGTGCCAGCAGCCCCACCGGACTAGCGGGAGGGGAGCAGTACTTC
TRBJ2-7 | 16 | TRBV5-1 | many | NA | CASSLGPGRTSNEQYF | TGCGCCAGCAGCTTGGGACCGGGACGGACCTCCAACGAGCAGTACTTC
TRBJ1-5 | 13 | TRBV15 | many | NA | CATSRDIREPQHF | TGTGCCACCAGCAGAGACATCCGTGAGCCCCAGCATTTT
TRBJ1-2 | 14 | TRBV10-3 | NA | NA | CAISESGLNYGYTF | TGTGCCATCAGTGAGTCAGGCTTGAACTATGGCTACACCTTC
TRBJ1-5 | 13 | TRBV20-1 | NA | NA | CSARRDPDQPQHF | TGCAGTGCTCGCCGGGACCCCGATCAGCCCCAGCATTTT
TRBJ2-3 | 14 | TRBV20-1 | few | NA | CSAVDRNLLDTQYF | TGCAGTGCTGTGGACAGAAACTTATTAGATACGCAGTATTTT
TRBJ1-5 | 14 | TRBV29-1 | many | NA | CSVPMGLSNQPQHF | TGCAGCGTTCCCATGGGGCTTAGCAATCAGCCCCAGCATTTT
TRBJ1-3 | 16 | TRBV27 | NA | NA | CASGSGGSGMGNTIYF | TGTGCCAGCGGATCTGGGGGTTCTGGGATGGGAAACACCATATATTTT
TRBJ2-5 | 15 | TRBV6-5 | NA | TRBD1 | CASSYSDRGTETQYF | TGTGCCAGCAGTTACTCCGACAGGGGGACAGAGACCCAGTACTTC
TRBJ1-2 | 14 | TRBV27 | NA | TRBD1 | CASSPRQGVHGYTF | TGTGCCAGCAGCCCCCGACAGGGAGTCCATGGCTACACCTTC
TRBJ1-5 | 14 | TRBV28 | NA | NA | CASSWRGGDQPQHF | TGTGCCAGCAGTTGGCGCGGGGGAGATCAGCCCCAGCATTTT
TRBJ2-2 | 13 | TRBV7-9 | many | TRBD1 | CASSLDRAGELFF | TGTGCCAGCAGCTTGGACAGGGCCGGGGAGCTGTTTTTT
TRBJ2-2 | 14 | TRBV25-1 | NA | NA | CASSSYANTGELFF | TGTGCCAGCAGTTCCTACGCGAACACCGGGGAGCTGTTTTTT
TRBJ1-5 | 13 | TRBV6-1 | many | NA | CASEVVSNQPQHF | TGTGCCAGCGAGGTCGTGAGCAATCAGCCCCAGCATTTT
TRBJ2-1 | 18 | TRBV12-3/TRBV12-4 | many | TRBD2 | CASSPYSSGRALDNEQFF | TGTGCCAGCAGCCCGTACTCTAGCGGGAGGGCCCTAGACAATGAGCAGTTCTTC
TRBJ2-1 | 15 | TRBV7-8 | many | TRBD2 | CASSLAGGRINEQFF | TGTGCCAGCAGTCTAGCGGGAGGTCGGATAAATGAGCAGTTCTTC
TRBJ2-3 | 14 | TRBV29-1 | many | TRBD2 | CSVAPSGGTDTQYF | TGCAGCGTTGCCCCTAGCGGGGGCACAGATACGCAGTATTTT
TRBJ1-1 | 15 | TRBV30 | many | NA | CAWSRAGTPNTEAFF | TGTGCCTGGAGTCGCGCCGGGACCCCGAACACTGAAGCTTTCTTT
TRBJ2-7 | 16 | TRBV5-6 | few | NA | CASSLIPTGASYEQYF | TGTGCCAGCAGCTTGATCCCGACGGGGGCGAGTTACGAGCAGTACTTC
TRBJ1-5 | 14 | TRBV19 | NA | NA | CASSGRGVEQPQHF | TGTGCCAGTAGTGGGAGAGGGGTGGAACAGCCCCAGCATTTT
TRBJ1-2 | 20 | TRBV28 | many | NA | CASSLLPAATTHLTNYGYTF | TGTGCCAGCAGCCTATTACCCGCAGCTACCACCCACTTAACGAACTATGGCTACACCTTC